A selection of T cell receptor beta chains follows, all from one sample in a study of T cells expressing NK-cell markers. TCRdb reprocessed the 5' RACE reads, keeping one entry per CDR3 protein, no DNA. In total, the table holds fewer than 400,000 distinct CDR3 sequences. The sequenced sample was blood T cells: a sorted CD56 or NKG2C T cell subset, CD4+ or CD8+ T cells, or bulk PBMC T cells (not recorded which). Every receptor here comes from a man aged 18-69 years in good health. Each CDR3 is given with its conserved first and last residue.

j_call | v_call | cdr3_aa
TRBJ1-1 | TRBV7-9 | CASSLEGGGWNTEAFF
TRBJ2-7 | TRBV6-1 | CASSVHLRDRAIYEQYF
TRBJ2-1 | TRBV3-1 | CASSPVGAGYNEQFF
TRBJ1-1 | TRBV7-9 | CASSLRPNRLSGTNTEAFF
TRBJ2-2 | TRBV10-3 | CAIRDHLGLRGGELFF
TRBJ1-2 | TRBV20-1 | CSARRQGPGGYTF
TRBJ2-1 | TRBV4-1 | CASSQEFSGHYNEQFF
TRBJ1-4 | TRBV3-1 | CASSLHLGNEKLFF
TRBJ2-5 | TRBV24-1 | CATSPHSSETQYF
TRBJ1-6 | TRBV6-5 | CASSYSPQPNSPLHF
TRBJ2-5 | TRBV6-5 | CASSYSIAGVTQYF
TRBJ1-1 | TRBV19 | CASSMGVLVGMLVRPTEAFF
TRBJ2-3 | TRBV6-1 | CASSEIDAGGGTQYF
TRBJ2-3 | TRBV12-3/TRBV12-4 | CASSSPGSGERDTQYF
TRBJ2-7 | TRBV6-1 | CATDRVTGYEQYF
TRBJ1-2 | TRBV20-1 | CSASPGGHGYTF
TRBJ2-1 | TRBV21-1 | CASSKEKFSGGVVNEQFF
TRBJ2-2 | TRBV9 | CASSVRGRGATGELFF
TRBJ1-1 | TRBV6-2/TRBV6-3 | CASSYSQATEAFF
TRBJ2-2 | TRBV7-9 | CASSGPGNTGELFF
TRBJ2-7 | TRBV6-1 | CASSEVAGDYEQYF
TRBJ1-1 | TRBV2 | CASRIQGKNTEAFF
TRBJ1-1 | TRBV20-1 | CSASATPGTEAFF
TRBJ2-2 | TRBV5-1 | CASRIGTNTGELFF
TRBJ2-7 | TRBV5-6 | CASSETGTAYEQYF
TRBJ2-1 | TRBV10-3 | CATGSYNEQFF
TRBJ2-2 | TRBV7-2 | CASSFRLAGGRLSVGELFF
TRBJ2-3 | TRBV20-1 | CSAGWGGNTDTQYF
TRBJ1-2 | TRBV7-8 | CASSPSGQGAFGYTF
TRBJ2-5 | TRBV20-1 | CSANRGIGTQYF
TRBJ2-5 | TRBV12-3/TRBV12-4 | CASSLANRGGGETQYF
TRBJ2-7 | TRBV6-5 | CASSYERGGSEQYF